This T cell receptor beta chain was identified in a study of cytomegalovirus exposure and HLA in healthy donors. Study outcomes and limitations: Associated with cytomegalovirus, according to the listing, were 150 to 200 TCR beta chains. The analysis excluded some indistinguishable V segments, including TRBV6-2 and TRBV6-3. Trimming of TCR beta V- and J-genes showed a link, identified in a later analysis, to a missense DCLRE1C variant.

With V trimmed by 1 base and J by 8 bases, 7 bases remained unmatched. CDR1 and CDR2 from the germline V gene are SGHKS and YYEKEE (reference sequence). This CDR3 spans 14 amino acids. 60 Vbeta and 13 Jbeta primers were used in PCR. Sequenced by immunoSEQ multiplex PCR; TCRdb stores in-frame clones only, minus some. The data show approximately 160,000 clones, 75% seen once. Sampled while nominally healthy, donors likely had unrecorded immune exposures. In the case of this clone: Its target is not known.

V gene TRBV5-5 combines with J gene TRBJ1-2; 8 bases fit TRBD1. Sequenced: PBMCs. The sequence derives from a woman aged 45-65 years in good health and CMV-seropositive. CDR3 loop: CASSLQGQEAGYTF. DNA for the CDR3: TGTGCCAGCAGCTTGCAGGGACAGGAGGCGGGCTACACCTTC. The full variable domain, completed using reference TRBV5-5 and TRBJ1-2, is DAGVTQSPTHLIKTRGQQVTLRCSPISGHKSVSWYQQVLGQGPQFIFQYYEKEERGRGNFPDRFSARQFPNYSSELNVNALLLGDSALYLCASSLQGQEAGYTFGSGTRLTVV.